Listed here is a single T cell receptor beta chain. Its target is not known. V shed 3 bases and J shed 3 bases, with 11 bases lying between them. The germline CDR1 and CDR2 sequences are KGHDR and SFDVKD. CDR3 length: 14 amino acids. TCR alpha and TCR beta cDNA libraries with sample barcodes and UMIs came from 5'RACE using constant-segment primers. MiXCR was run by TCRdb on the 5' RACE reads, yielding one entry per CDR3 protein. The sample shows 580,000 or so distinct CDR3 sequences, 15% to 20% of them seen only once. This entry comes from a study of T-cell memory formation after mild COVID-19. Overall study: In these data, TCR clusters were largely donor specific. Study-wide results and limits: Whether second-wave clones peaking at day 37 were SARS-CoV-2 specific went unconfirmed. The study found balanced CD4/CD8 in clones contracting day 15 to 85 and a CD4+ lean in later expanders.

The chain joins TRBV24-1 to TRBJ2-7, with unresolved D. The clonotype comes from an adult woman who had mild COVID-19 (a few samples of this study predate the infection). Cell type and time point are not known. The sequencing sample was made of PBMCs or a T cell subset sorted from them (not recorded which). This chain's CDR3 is CATSDQTGNYEQYF. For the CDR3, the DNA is TGTGCCACCAGTGATCAAACGGGTAACTACGAGCAGTACTTC.